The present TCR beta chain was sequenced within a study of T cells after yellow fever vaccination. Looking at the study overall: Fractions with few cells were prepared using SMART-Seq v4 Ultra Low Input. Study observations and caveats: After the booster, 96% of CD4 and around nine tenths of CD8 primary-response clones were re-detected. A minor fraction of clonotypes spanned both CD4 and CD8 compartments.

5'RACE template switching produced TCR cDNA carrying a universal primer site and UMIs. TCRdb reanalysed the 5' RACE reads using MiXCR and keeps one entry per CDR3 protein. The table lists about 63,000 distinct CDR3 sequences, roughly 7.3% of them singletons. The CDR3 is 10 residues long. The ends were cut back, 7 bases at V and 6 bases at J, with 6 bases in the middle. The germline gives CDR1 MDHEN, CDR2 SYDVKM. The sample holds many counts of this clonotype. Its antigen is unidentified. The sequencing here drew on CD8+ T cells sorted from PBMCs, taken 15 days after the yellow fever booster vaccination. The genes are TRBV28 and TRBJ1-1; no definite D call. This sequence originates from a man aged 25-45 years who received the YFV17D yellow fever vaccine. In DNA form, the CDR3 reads TGTGCCAGCATAGGTCCTGAAGCTTTCTTT. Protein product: CASIGPEAFF.